This T cell receptor (beta chain) came from a study of identical twins. Study-level findings and limits: Modelling underestimated the level of out-of-frame TCR alpha sharing observed in monozygotic twins. Beta out-of-frame sequences displayed a weaker excess of sharing between twins.

A universal primer site was added by template switching, and unique molecular identifiers were carried by the cDNA. TCRdb recomputed calls from the 5' RACE reads with MiXCR, one row per CDR3 protein. The sample consists of 690,000 or so distinct CDR3 sequences, 5.5% to 6.5% of them appearing once. This clonotype was seen repeatedly, ten times or more. Its target is unknown. V gave up 1 base and J gave up 3 bases, with 9 bases separating them. The CDR3 runs to 14 residues. The germline V gene has CDR1 SQVTM and CDR2 ANQGSEA. J is TRBJ2-2 and V is TRBV29-1; no firm D call. This clonotype originated in a man aged 18 to 30 in good health. The sequenced material came from naive T cells sorted from blood. CDR3 region: CSVEGDTYTGELFF. The DNA for the CDR3 is TGCAGCGTTGAAGGTGACACGTACACCGGGGAGCTGTTTTTT.